This paragraph reports one TCR beta chain. The sample belongs to a study of tumour-infiltrating T cells in Burkitt lymphoma. The overall study: Survival, overall and progression-free, tracked with productive clonality.

Clones were read by immunoSEQ multiplex PCR, and TCRdb kept only the in-frame ones, dropping some. The repertoire holds 12,000 to 15,000 clones, roughly 80% seen once, with 7.2% in the top ten. The sample taken for sequencing was tumor tissue. The sequence was obtained from a human donor with diffuse large B-cell lymphoma.

The CDR3 spells CASGHRDTYGYTF. The CDR3 region has the DNA TGTGCCAGCGGGCACCGGGACACCTATGGCTACACCTTC. V gene TRBV7-8 combines with J gene TRBJ1-2; D possibly corresponds to TRBD1 (6 bases). From germline, CDR1 is SGHVS and CDR2 FQNEAQ. Trimming shortened V by 8 bases and J by 4 bases, and 14 bases separated the two germline ends. This CDR3 contains 13 residues. Together with reference TRBV7-8 and TRBJ1-2, the CDR3 gives the full variable domain: GAGVSQSPRYKVAKRGQDVALRCDPISGHVSLFWYQQALGQGPEFLTYFQNEAQLDKSGLPSDRFFAERPEGSVSTLKIQRTQQEDSAVYLCASGHRDTYGYTFGSGTRLTVV.